One sample yielded the 16 T cell receptor beta chains listed below, sequenced in a study of cytomegalovirus exposure and HLA in healthy donors. The PCR had 60 Vbeta and 13 Jbeta primers. Profiled with immunoSEQ multiplex PCR; TCRdb holds only in-frame clones, not every one. The table includes about 91,000 clones, roughly 73% detected once. The sequenced material came from PBMCs. The receptor set was obtained from a male donor in good health and CMV-seropositive.

The chain links TRBV30 to TRBJ2-7; D is perhaps TRBD1 (7 bases). Germline V gives CDR1 GTSNPN, CDR2 SVGIG (reference sequence). V shed 2 bases and J shed 0 bases, with 11 bases lying between them. CDR3 length equals 14 residues. The CDR3 region has the DNA TGTGCCTGGAGTTCCCAGGGGGGCTCCTACGAGCAGTACTTC. Encoded protein: CAWSSQGGSYEQYF.

The V gene is TRBV27, the J gene TRBJ1-1, with 7 nucleotides matching TRBD1. The J segment lost 0 bases and the V segment lost 7 bases, leaving 11 bases of the junction unmatched. The CDR3 contains 16 residues. The germline V gene encodes CDR1 MNHEY and CDR2 SMNVEV (reference sequence). The CDR3 nucleotides are TGTGCCAGCACCCCCCTGACAGGGCCCATGAACACTGAAGCTTTCTTT. Protein: CASTPLTGPMNTEAFF.

This rearrangement joins TRBV6-5 to TRBJ2-1, with 13 bases matching TRBD2. Germline V gene sequence: CDR1 MNHEY, CDR2 SVGAGI. V dropped 6 bases and J dropped 7; count of bases not matched to a gene: 6. The CDR3 is made up of 15 amino acids. CDR3 sequence reads: CASSKLAGGQNEQFF. CDR3 DNA sequence: TGTGCCAGCAGCAAACTAGCGGGAGGGCAGAATGAGCAGTTCTTC.

The gene calls are TRBV25-1 and TRBJ2-7, with 7 bases identical to TRBD1. The CDR3 consists of 14 residues. The junction had 7 bases not matched to a gene; V was cut back by 8 bases and J by 0 bases. Germline loops: CDR1 MGHDK, CDR2 SYGVNS. CDR3 nucleotide sequence: TGTGCCAGCTACGGGTCAGGGGGCTCCTACGAGCAGTACTTC. It translates to CASYGSGGSYEQYF.

The chain is built from TRBV5-1 and TRBJ1-1; D not resolved. The germline gives CDR1 SGHRS, CDR2 YFSETQ. V was shortened by 0 bases and J by 0 bases, with 9 bases between the two germline ends. The CDR3 is 15 amino acids. In DNA, the CDR3 is TGCGCCAGCAGCTTGGACGACACCTTGAACACTGAAGCTTTCTTT. This encodes CASSLDDTLNTEAFF.

This clone turned up a few times. The rearrangement uses TRBV4-1 and TRBJ2-2; TRBD2 matches 10 bases. Per the germline V gene, CDR1 is MGHRA and CDR2 is YSYEKL. The V segment lost 3 bases and the J segment 2 bases; nucleotides outside the gene matches: 6. The CDR3 length is 17 residues. As DNA, the CDR3 is TGCGCCAGCAGCCAGGATCTAGCGGGAGCAAACACCGGGGAGCTGTTTTTT. Encoded protein: CASSQDLAGANTGELFF.

CDR3 protein: CASSLSGGSKNEQFF. As DNA, the CDR3 is TGTGCCAGCAGCCTTAGCGGGGGGTCCAAGAATGAGCAGTTCTTC. The chain employs TRBV6-6 and TRBJ2-1; 10 bases align to TRBD2. The CDR3 extends over 15 amino acids. Germline V gene lookup returns CDR1 MNHNY and CDR2 SVGAGI (reference sequence). V lost 6 bases, J lost 7 bases, and 9 bases stayed unmatched.

CDR3 residues: CASSFGYPGQAGPPQHF. CDR3 nucleotide sequence: TGTGCCAGCAGTTTCGGGTACCCCGGACAGGCGGGTCCGCCCCAGCATTTT. The V and J genes are TRBV28 and TRBJ1-5, with 7 bases identical to TRBD1. V shed 3 bases, J shed 9 bases, and the junction held 17 bases outside the gene matches. This CDR3 spans 17 amino acids. From germline, CDR1 is MDHEN and CDR2 SYDVKM.

This clone was observed a few times. The V call is TRBV28, the J call TRBJ1-2, with D uncertain. The CDR3 is made up of 14 amino acids. Trimming removed 4 bases from V and 5 bases from J, with 14 bases in between. Germline CDR1 reads MDHEN; CDR2 reads SYDVKM. The DNA of the CDR3 is TGTGCCAGCAGTTCCCCTCCGGAGACGTATGGCTACACCTTC. Amino acid sequence: CASSSPPETYGYTF.

The CDR3 nucleotides are TGTGCCATCAGTCGGACGGGGGTTAATGAAAAACTGTTTTTT. This translates into CAISRTGVNEKLFF. This rearrangement joins TRBV10-3 to TRBJ1-4, with a weak D call TRBD1 (5 bases). Trimming shortened V by 5 bases and J by 4 bases, and 11 bases separated the two germline ends. The CDR3 runs 14 residues. CDR1 is ENHRY, CDR2 SYGVKD, per germline.

The CDR3 DNA follows: TGTGCCAGCAGTTACTCGACACTGAGCTCTGGAAACACCATATATTTT. It encodes CASSYSTLSSGNTIYF. The chain joins TRBV6-5 to TRBJ1-3, with unresolved D. Trimming stripped 0 bases from V and 0 bases from J, with 9 bases between. CDR3 length: 16 residues. CDR1 MNHEY and CDR2 SVGAGI come from the germline V gene.

In DNA, the CDR3 is TGCGCCAGCAGCTTCGTGGACAGGGGGCGCGAGACTAATGAAAAACTGTTTTTT. Translation: CASSFVDRGRETNEKLFF. The chain combines TRBV5-1 with TRBJ1-4; 11 bases line up with TRBD1. Unmatched junction bases numbered 8, after V lost 2 bases and J lost 2 bases. CDR3 length equals 18 residues. Germline V lookup: CDR1 SGHRS, CDR2 YFSETQ.

The rearrangement joins TRBV19 to TRBJ1-4, with 7 nucleotides matching TRBD1. Looked up from germline, CDR1 is LNHDA and CDR2 is SQIVND (reference sequence). This CDR3 is built from 13 residues. V shed 7 bases, J shed 8 bases, and the junction held 7 bases outside the gene matches. The CDR3 region is CASTPGGQEKLFF. CDR3 DNA sequence: TGTGCCAGTACCCCAGGGGGACAAGAAAAACTGTTTTTT.

The chain uses TRBV7-2 and TRBJ2-4; possible D gene TRBD1, 6 bases. The CDR3 runs to 12 residues. The germline V and J ends were trimmed by 4 bases and 8 bases, with 9 bases remaining between them. The germline gives CDR1 SGHTA, CDR2 FQGNSA. The CDR3 coding sequence is TGTGCCAGCAGCTGGTCAGGGGACATTCAGTACTTC. Translating gives CASSWSGDIQYF.

The chain uses TRBV27 and TRBJ2-5; tentative D call: TRBD1 (6 bases). V was cut by 6 bases and J by 7 bases, with 18 bases left in between. CDR1 and CDR2 (germline): MNHEY, SMNVEV (reference sequence). The CDR3 totals 14 residues. CDR3 loop: CASSSFDRFGTQYF. Written as DNA, the CDR3 is TGTGCCAGCAGCTCCTTCGACAGGTTCGGGACCCAGTACTTC.

This sequence joins TRBV7-9 and TRBJ2-1; D gene ambiguous. This CDR3 is 13 amino acids long. Per germline, CDR1 SEHNR and CDR2 FQNEAQ (reference sequence). Trimming cost V 5 bases and J 6 bases, with 11 bases left between them. This CDR3 reads CASSPALRNEQFF. CDR3 DNA: TGTGCCAGCAGCCCCGCGTTACGCAATGAGCAGTTCTTC.